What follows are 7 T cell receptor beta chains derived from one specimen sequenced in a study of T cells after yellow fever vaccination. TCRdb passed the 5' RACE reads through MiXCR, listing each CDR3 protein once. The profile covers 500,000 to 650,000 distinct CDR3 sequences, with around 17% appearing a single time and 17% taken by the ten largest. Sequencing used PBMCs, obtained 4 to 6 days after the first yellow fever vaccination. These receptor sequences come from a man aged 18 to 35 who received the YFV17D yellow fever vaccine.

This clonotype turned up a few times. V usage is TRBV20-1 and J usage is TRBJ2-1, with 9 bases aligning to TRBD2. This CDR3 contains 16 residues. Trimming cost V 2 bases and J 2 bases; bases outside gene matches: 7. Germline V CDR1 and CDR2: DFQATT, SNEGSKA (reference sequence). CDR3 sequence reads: CSARPTGLAPYNEQFF. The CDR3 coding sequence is TGCAGTGCTAGACCAACGGGACTAGCCCCCTACAATGAGCAGTTCTTC.

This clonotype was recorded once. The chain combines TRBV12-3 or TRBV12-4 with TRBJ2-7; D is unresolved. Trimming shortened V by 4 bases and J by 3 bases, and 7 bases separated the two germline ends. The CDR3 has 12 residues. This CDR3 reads CASSSYIYEQYF. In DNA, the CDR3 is TGTGCCAGCAGTTCCTACATCTACGAGCAGTACTTC.

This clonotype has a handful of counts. CDR3 in amino acids: CASSNPRHTEAFF. CDR3 nucleotides: TGTGCCAGCAGCAATCCAAGGCACACTGAAGCTTTCTTT. This chain joins TRBV5-4 and TRBJ1-1; D is undetermined. Germline CDR1 reads SGHNT; CDR2 reads YYREEE (reference sequence). V lost 4 bases and J lost 3, with 10 bases in between. This CDR3 contains 13 residues.

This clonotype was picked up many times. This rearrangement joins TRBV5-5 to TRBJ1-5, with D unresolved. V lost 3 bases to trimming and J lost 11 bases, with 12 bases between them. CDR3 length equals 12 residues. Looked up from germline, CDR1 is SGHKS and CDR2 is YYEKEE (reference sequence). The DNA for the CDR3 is TGTGCCAGCAGCTCCGCGACCTCGGCCCAGCATTTT. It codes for CASSSATSAQHF.

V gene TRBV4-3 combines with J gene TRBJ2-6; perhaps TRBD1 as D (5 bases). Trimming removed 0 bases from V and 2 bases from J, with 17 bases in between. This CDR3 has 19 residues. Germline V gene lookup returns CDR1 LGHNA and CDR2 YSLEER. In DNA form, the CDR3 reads TGCGCCAGCAGCCAAGAGCGACCTGGGGCTTTCCCTGGGGCCAACGTCCTGACTTTC. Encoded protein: CASSQERPGAFPGANVLTF.

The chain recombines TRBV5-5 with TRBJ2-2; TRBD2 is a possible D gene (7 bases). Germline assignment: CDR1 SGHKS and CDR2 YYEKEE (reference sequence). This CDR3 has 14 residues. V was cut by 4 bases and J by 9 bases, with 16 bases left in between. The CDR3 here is CASSPPGGFRELFF. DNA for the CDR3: TGTGCCAGCAGCCCGCCGGGGGGCTTTAGGGAGCTGTTTTTT.

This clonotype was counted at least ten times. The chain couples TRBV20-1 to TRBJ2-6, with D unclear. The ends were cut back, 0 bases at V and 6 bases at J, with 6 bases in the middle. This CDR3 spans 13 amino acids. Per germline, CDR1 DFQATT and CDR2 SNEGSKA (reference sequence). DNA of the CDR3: TGCAGTGCTAGAGATACCCAGGCCAACGTCCTGACTTTC. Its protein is CSARDTQANVLTF.